The rows below give T cell receptor beta chains drawn from one sample of a study of blood T cells in healthy people across ages. From the 5' RACE reads, TCRdb called clonotypes with MiXCR, one entry per CDR3 protein. The sample lists some 900,000 distinct CDR3 sequences, roughly 48% occurring once. Sequenced: blood. These receptors originate from a man younger than 45 in good health. The CDR3 runs from the conserved cysteine through the conserved F or W. The D gene is left open where the match is weak. Clone size is not always given. Where it is, it says once, few, many or a class for expanded clones.

j_gene,abundance,d_gene,v_gene,CDR3aa,CDR3nt
TRBJ2-7,.,TRBD1,TRBV5-1,CASSLVWDRGSYEQYF,TGCGCCAGCAGCTTGGTATGGGACAGGGGGTCCTACGAGCAGTACTTC
TRBJ1-1,.,TRBD1,TRBV11-2,CASSLLGTGERGTEAFF,TGTGCCAGCAGCTTACTTGGGACAGGAGAGCGGGGCACTGAAGCTTTCTTT
TRBJ2-1,few,TRBD2,TRBV10-3,CAITKGLAGGNEQFF,TGTGCCATCACCAAGGGACTAGCGGGGGGCAATGAGCAGTTCTTC
TRBJ2-4,.,TRBD1,TRBV6-5,CASRSQGAAKNIQYF,TGTGCCAGCAGATCCCAGGGGGCAGCCAAAAACATTCAGTACTTC
TRBJ1-4,.,.,TRBV27,CASRRRRNEKLFF,TGTGCCAGCAGGCGAAGACGTAATGAAAAACTGTTTTTT
TRBJ2-2,.,.,TRBV29-1,CSWGEANTGELFF,TGCAGCTGGGGGGAGGCGAACACCGGGGAGCTGTTTTTT
TRBJ2-7,.,.,TRBV10-3,CAISDAMTGSYEQYF,TGTGCCATCAGTGACGCGATGACAGGTTCCTACGAGCAGTACTTC
TRBJ2-5,.,.,TRBV25-1,CASSTGRTTQETQYF,TGTGCCAGCAGTACCGGCCGGACAACCCAAGAGACCCAGTACTTC
TRBJ2-2,.,TRBD1,TRBV20-1,CSASGRGQTGELFF,TGCAGTGCTAGCGGCAGGGGGCAAACCGGGGAGCTGTTTTTT
TRBJ1-2,.,.,TRBV10-3,CAISEDASRPNYGYTF,TGTGCCATCAGTGAGGACGCCAGCCGACCTAACTATGGCTACACCTTC
TRBJ1-2,.,.,TRBV4-1,CASSQDAGIYGYTF,TGCGCCAGCAGCCAAGATGCAGGGATCTATGGCTACACCTTC
TRBJ2-6,few,.,TRBV4-3,CASSQDGGTGANVLTF,TGCGCCAGCAGCCAAGATGGGGGGACTGGGGCCAACGTCCTGACTTTC